Included here is one T cell receptor (beta chain) sequence, with context. The table lists this clone with a few counts. What this receptor recognizes is not known. No base quality values were provided; no much bigger clone lies one nucleotide off. This sample includes further DNA sequences coding for the same CDR3. TCRbeta CDR3 regions were amplified from genomic DNA by means of the immunoSEQ Assay, a bias-controlled multiplex PCR. Turning to the authors' computational methods: The number of nucleated cells in each sample was estimated by amplification of reference gene primers within the assay. To quantify the absolute abundance of each unique TCRbeta CDR3 rearrangement, sequence reads were collapsed and filtered. Productive Simpson clonality was computed per sample as the square root of Simpson's diversity index over productive rearrangements. Entries here come from immuneACCESS through TCRdb and include only in-frame sequences with V and J called. Some clones fail to appear in such tables; in the studies checked, an unresolved V gene covers under half of the shortfall, and the cause of the remainder is unknown. That table is the source of V, J and clone size, and D and trimming were worked out from the DNA. The sample records about 130,000 clones, roughly 80% of which are singletons. In total, the top ten clones hold about an eighth of the sample.

This sample is drawn from a study of blood T cell repertoires in COVID-19 (TCRdb year 2020). At the level of the whole study: Samples covering the acute and convalescent phases of COVID-19 were provided by collaborators in the United States, Italy and Spain. The prospective study material was composed of cDNA or gDNA derived from T cells, B-cell-depleted T cells, or PBMCs. Subjects who had been exposed to COVID-19, were actively infected with it, or had recovered from it provided the deeply sampled blood TCRbeta repertoires that made up the dataset. The repertoires were released in a freely available public database intended as a resource for research on the immune response to SARS-CoV-2. The samples were drawn from the first 160 participants of the ongoing ImmuneRACE study and from 950 to 1,500 subjects provided by 6 global collaborators. Sample metadata almost always included a de-identified subject ID, COVID-19 status, age in years and sex. Where available, HLA class I and class II types were taken from metadata supplied by the sample provider and were not determined by assay-based typing.

The germline V end is reduced by 4 bases and the J end by 4 bases; junction bases left unmatched: 13. Counted from cysteine to phenylalanine, this CDR3 has 17 amino acids. CDR3 DNA only is kept here, 51 bases in frame from base 1. The germline V gene sets CDR1 to SGDLS and CDR2 to YYNGEE. A second Seattle source provided samples from volunteer blood donors who had recovered from COVID-19. Whole blood was collected in K2EDTA tubes by collaborating institutions according to the institutions' own protocols. For TCRbeta analysis, collaborators shipped samples in one of three forms: frozen whole blood, isolated PBMCs, or DNA extracted from either of those sample types. Overall study results and their limits: The quantity of clinical and demographic metadata differed by source and by participant and was supplied without curation.

The specimen was peripheral blood. The receptor was isolated from a woman younger than 45 who had recovered from COVID-19. In this chain, TRBV9 is recombined with TRBJ2-1; 8 central nucleotides agree with TRBD2. CDR3 region: CASSPRPGGAGYNEQFF. The DNA sequence reads TGTGCCAGCAGCCCTCGACCGGGGGGGGCGGGGTACAATGAGCAGTTCTTC.